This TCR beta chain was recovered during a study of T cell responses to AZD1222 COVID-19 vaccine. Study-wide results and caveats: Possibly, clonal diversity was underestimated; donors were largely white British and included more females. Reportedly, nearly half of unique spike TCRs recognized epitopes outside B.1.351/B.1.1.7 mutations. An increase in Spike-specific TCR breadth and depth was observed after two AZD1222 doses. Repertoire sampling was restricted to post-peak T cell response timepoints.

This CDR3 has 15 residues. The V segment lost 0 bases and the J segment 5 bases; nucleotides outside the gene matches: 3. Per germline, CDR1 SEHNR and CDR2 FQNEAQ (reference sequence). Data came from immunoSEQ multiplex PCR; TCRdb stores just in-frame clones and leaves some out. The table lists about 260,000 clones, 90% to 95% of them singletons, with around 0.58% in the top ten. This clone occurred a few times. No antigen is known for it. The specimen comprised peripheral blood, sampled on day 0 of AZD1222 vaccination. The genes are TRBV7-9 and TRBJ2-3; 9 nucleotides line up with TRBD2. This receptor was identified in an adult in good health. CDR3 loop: CASSLASGGGDTQYF. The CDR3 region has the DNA TGTGCCAGCAGCTTAGCTAGCGGGGGAGGAGATACGCAGTATTTT.